Below, 3 T cell receptor beta chains from the same sample are listed, as sequenced in a study of blood T cell repertoires in COVID-19. Here immunoSEQ multiplex PCR was the method, and the copy in TCRdb shows in-frame clones only, minus some. This sample has around 140,000 clones; roughly 78% occur once, and the top ten carry about 6%. Sequencing input: PBMCs or T cells enriched from blood (not recorded which). The receptor set was obtained from a woman between 50 and 59 years old who had recovered from COVID-19.

This clone was observed a single time. The chain recombines TRBV19 with TRBJ1-3; no firm D call. The germline V and J ends were trimmed by 6 bases and 0 bases, with 6 bases remaining between them. CDR1 LNHDA and CDR2 SQIVND come from the germline V gene (reference sequence). The CDR3 sequence is 13 residues long. The chain's CDR3 is CASRGSSGNTIYF. CDR3 DNA sequence: TGTGCCAGTAGGGGGAGCTCTGGAAACACCATATATTTT.

The chain is built from TRBV20-1 and TRBJ2-7; a possible D gene is TRBD2 (7 bases). Trimming pared 3 bases from V and 0 bases from J, leaving 15 bases between. Germline V gives CDR1 DFQATT, CDR2 SNEGSKA (reference sequence). The CDR3 contains 15 residues. CDR3 region: CSASSWGGSSYEQYF. CDR3 nucleotide sequence: TGCAGTGCTAGTAGCTGGGGGGGCAGCTCCTACGAGCAGTACTTC.

CDR3 sequence reads: CASSPGTGYTEAFF. DNA of the CDR3: TGTGCCAGCTCACCCGGGACAGGGTACACTGAAGCTTTCTTT. The rearrangement joins TRBV18 to TRBJ1-1; the match to TRBD1 covers 9 bases. Germline CDR1 reads KGHSH; CDR2 reads LQKENI. V dropped 3 bases and J dropped 3; count of bases not matched to a gene: 2. This CDR3 has 14 amino acids.